This T cell receptor (beta chain) was recovered during a study of blood T cell repertoires in COVID-19 (TCRdb year 2020). Regarding the research as a whole: The collaborator samples originated in the United States, Italy and Spain and spanned the acute and convalescent phases of COVID-19. Deeply sampled blood TCRbeta repertoires from subjects exposed to, actively infected with, or recovered from COVID-19 were included in the dataset. The repertoires were made available in a free public database intended to serve as a resource for research on the immune response to SARS-CoV-2. Where available, HLA class I and class II types were obtained from metadata supplied by the sample provider rather than from assay-based typing. The sample metadata nearly always contained a de-identified subject ID, COVID-19 status, age in years and sex. The samples were drawn from two sources: the first 160 participants of the ongoing ImmuneRACE study, and over 1,000 subjects contributed by 6 global collaborators. The material from the prospective study consisted of cDNA or gDNA derived from T cells, B-cell-depleted T cells, or PBMCs.

The collaborating institutions used their own protocols to collect whole blood in K2EDTA tubes. Collaborator samples were shipped for TCRbeta analysis as frozen whole blood, isolated PBMCs, or DNA extracted from either sample type. V is pruned by 5 bases and J by 3 bases, leaving 7 bases of the junction without a gene match. The CDR3, cysteine through phenylalanine, is 15 amino acids long. Only the CDR3 DNA is retained, 45 bases long and in frame from the first base. The germline V gene sets CDR1 to SGHVS and CDR2 to FQNEAQ. On the study overall, not on this receptor specifically: The amount of clinical and demographic metadata varied by source and participant and was provided uncurated.

TCRbeta CDR3 regions were amplified from genomic DNA using the immunoSEQ Assay, a bias-controlled multiplex PCR. The paper's data handling went like this. Nucleated cell counts per sample were estimated from amplification of reference gene primers within the assay. To quantify the absolute abundance of each unique TCRbeta CDR3 rearrangement, sequence reads were collapsed and filtered. Productive Simpson clonality was computed per sample as the square root of Simpson's diversity index over productive rearrangements. Held by TCRdb, this immuneACCESS table contains in-frame sequences only and omits some clones. Under half of the omission traces to an unresolved V gene where checked; the cause of the rest is unknown. The V and J calls and the clone size are those of that table, but D and trimming were determined from the DNA. In all, the sample holds some 170,000 clones, and 82% of those were seen once. The ten largest clones add up to 8.4% of the sample.

This clone occurred once. Its binding antigen is unknown. Per-nucleotide qualities are absent, and no much larger clonotype sits a single base away. The TCR was taken from a woman in her 70s with acute or convalescent COVID-19. The sequencing sample was made of peripheral blood. Recombination connected TRBV7-8 to TRBJ1-5; 7 bases in the junction line up with TRBD1. The bases read TGTGCCAGCAGCAAACCTGGACAGGTCAATCAGCCCCAGCATTTT. Protein translation: CASSKPGQVNQPQHF.